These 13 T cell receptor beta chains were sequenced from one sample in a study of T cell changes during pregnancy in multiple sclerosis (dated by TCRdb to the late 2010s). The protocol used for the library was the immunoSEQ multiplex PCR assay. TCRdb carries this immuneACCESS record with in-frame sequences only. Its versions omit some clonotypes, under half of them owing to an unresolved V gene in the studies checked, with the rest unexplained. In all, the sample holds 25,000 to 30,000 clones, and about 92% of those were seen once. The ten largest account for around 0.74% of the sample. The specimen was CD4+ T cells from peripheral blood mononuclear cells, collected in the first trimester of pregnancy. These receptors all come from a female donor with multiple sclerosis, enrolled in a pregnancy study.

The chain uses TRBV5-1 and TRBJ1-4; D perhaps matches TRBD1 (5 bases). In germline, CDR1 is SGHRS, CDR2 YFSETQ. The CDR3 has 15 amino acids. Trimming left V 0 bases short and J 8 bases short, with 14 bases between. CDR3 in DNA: TGCGCCAGCAGCTTGGCGGGGGTGCAAGGGGAAAAACTGTTTTTT. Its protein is CASSLAGVQGEKLFF.

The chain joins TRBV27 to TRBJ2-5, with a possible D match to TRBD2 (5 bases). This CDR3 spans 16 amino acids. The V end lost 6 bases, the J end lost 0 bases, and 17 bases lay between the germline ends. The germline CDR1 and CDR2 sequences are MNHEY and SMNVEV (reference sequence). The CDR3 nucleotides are TGTGCCAGCAGACCTATCGTGGGCGGGTACCAAGAGACCCAGTACTTC. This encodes CASRPIVGGYQETQYF.

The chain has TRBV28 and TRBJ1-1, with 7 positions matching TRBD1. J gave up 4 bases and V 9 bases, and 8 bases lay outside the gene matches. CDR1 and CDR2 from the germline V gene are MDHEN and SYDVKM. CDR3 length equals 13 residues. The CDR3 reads CARRTGAGTEAFF. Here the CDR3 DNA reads TGTGCCAGAAGGACAGGAGCGGGCACTGAAGCTTTCTTT.

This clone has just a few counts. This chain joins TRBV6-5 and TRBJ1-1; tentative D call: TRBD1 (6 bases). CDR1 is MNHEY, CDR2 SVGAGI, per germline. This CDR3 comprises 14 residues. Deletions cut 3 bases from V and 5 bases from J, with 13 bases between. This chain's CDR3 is CASSYRTGWTEAFF. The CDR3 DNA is TGTGCCAGCAGTTATCGTACAGGGTGGACTGAAGCTTTCTTT.

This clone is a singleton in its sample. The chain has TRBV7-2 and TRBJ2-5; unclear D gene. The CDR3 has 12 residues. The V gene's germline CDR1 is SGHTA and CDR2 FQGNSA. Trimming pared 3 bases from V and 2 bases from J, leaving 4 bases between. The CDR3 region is CASSFKQETQYF. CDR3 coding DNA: TGTGCCAGCAGCTTCAAACAAGAGACCCAGTACTTC.

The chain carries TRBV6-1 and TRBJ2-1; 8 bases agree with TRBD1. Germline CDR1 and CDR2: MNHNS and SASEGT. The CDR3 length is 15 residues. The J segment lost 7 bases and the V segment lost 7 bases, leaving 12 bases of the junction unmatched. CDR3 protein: CASNQGATATNEQFF. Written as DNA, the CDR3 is TGTGCCAGCAACCAGGGGGCAACGGCAACTAATGAGCAGTTCTTC.

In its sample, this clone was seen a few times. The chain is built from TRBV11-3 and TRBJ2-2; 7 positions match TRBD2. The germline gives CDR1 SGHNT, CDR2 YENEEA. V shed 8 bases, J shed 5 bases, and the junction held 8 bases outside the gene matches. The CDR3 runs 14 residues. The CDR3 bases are TGTGCCAGCCAACTCATGGGGGGGACCGGGGAGCTGTTTTTT. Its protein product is CASQLMGGTGELFF.

CDR3 coding DNA: TGTGCCAGCAGCTCCCACAGGGGCCTTGCAACTAATGAAAAACTGTTTTTT. Translation: CASSSHRGLATNEKLFF. The chain carries TRBV11-2 and TRBJ1-4; the match to TRBD1 covers 7 bases. The CDR3 totals 17 residues. The trim removed 4 bases at V and 0 bases at J, leaving 8 bases unmatched. Germline CDR1 is SGHAT and CDR2 is FQNNGV.

CDR3: CASSLTGVSGNTIYF. The CDR3 DNA reads as TGCGCCAGCAGCTTGACAGGGGTCTCTGGAAACACCATATATTTT. The chain joins TRBV5-1 to TRBJ1-3; TRBD1 agrees at 7 bases. Trimming took 1 base from V and 0 from J; bases not matched to a gene: 1. The CDR3 loop spans 15 amino acids. Germline loops: CDR1 SGHRS, CDR2 YFSETQ.

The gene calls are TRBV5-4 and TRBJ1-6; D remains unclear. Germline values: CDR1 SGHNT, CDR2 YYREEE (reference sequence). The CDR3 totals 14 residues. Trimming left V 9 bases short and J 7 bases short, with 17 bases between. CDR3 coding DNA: TGTGCCACCGCCTTCGGCCGCGGGAATTCACCCCTCCACTTT. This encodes CATAFGRGNSPLHF.

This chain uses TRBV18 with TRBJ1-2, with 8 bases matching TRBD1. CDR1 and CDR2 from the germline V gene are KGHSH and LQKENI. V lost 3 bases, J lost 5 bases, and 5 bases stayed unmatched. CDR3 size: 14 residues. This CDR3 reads CASSPFRQGYGYTF. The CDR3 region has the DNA TGTGCCAGCTCACCTTTCCGACAGGGGTATGGCTACACCTTC.

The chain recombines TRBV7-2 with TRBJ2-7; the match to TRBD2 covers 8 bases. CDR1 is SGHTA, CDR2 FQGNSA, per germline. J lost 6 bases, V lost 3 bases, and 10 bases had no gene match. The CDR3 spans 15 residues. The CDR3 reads CASSFGSLAGSEQYF. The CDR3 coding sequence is TGTGCCAGCAGCTTCGGAAGCCTAGCGGGTAGCGAGCAGTACTTC.

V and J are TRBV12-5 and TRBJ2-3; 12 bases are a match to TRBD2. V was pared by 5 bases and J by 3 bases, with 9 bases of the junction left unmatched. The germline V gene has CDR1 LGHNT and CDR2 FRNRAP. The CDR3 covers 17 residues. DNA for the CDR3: TGTGCTAGTGGTCCCCCTAAACTAGCGGGGGGAACAGATACGCAGTATTTT. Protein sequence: CASGPPKLAGGTDTQYF.